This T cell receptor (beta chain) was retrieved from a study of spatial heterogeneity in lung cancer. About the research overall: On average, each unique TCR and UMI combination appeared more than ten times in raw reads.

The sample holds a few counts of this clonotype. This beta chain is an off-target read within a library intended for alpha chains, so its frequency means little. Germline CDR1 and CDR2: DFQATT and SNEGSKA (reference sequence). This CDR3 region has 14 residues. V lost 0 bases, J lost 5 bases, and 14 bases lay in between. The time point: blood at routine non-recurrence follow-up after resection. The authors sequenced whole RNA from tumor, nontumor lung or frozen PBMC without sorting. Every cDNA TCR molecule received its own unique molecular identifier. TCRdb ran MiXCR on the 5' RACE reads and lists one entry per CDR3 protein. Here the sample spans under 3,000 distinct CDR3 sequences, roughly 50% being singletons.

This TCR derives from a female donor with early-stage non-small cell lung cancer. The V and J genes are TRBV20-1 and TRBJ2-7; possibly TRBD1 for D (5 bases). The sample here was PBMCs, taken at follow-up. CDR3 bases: TGCAGTGCTAGAGATCGGCAGGGTTTAAACGAGCAGTACTTC. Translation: CSARDRQGLNEQYF.